The source of this TCR beta chain is a study of blood T cells in healthy people across ages. For the second PCR, which ran for about 6 to 11 cycles, a sample-barcoded 5' primer and a J-beta primer mix were used. TCRdb reprocessed the 5' RACE reads via MiXCR and lists one record per CDR3 protein. This sample has roughly 640,000 distinct CDR3 sequences, with about 30% found just once. This clonotype was seen many times. Germline V gives CDR1 KGHSH, CDR2 LQKENI. V was pared by 0 bases and J by 2 bases, with 8 bases between. The CDR3 contains 15 residues. The rearrangement links TRBV18 to TRBJ2-1; tentative D call: TRBD2 (5 bases). Sequencing input: blood. This TCR came from an elderly woman in good health. CDR3 loop: CASSPPGATYNEQFF. CDR3 DNA: TGTGCCAGCTCACCACCGGGAGCGACCTACAATGAGCAGTTCTTC. Full variable domain (missing parts from reference TRBV18 and TRBJ2-1): NAGVMQNPRHLVRRRGQEARLRCSPMKGHSHVYWYRQLPEEGLKFMVYLQKENIIDESGMPKERFSAEFPKEGPSILRIQQVVRGDSAAYFCASSPPGATYNEQFFGPGTRLTVL.